The 13 T cell receptor beta chains listed next were all sequenced from one sample in a study of neurological immune-mediated disorders. TCRdb re-called the 5' RACE reads through MiXCR, storing one row per CDR3 protein. The table has more than 75,000 distinct CDR3 sequences, 10% seen once; the top ten hold about 1.7%. Sequenced sample: PBMCs. The receptors originated from a man in his forties or fifties in good health.

The table lists this clonotype with many counts. V usage is TRBV5-1 and J usage is TRBJ1-2; no clear D gene. Per germline, CDR1 SGHRS and CDR2 YFSETQ. Trimming pared 4 bases from V and 4 bases from J, leaving 14 bases between. The CDR3 is 14 amino acids. The CDR3 sequence is CASSDGVLAYGYTF. CDR3 sequence (DNA): TGCGCCAGCAGCGACGGCGTACTGGCCTATGGCTACACCTTC. The variable domain in full, completed from reference TRBV5-1 and TRBJ1-2, reads KAGVTQTPRYLIKTRGQQVTLSCSPISGHRSVSWYQQTPGQGLQFLFEYFSETQRNKGNFPGRFSGRQFSNSRSEMNVSTLELGDSALYLCASSDGVLAYGYTFGSGTRLTVV.

As for this clonotype: This may come from a read error, since a much larger clone is one base off. V and J are TRBV27 and TRBJ2-6; weak D call: TRBD2 (6 bases). Germline V CDR1 and CDR2: MNHEY, SMNVEV (reference sequence). The CDR3 is made up of 14 amino acids. The CDR3 DNA reads TGTGCCAGCAACCTCCAGCTGGGGGGCAACGTCCTGACTTTC. Protein sequence: CASNLQLGGNVLTF.

This clonotype was detected many times. V gene TRBV15 combines with J gene TRBJ2-3; 7 bases agree with TRBD2. CDR1 is LNHNV and CDR2 is YYDKDF in the germline V gene (reference sequence). This CDR3 comprises 14 residues. V gave up 4 bases and J gave up 2 bases; unmatched junction bases: 3. The CDR3 loop reads CATSTAGPTDTQYF. The CDR3 DNA follows: TGTGCCACCAGCACAGCGGGGCCCACAGATACGCAGTATTTT.

The CDR3, as DNA: TGTGCCAGCAGTTTAAGAGGGCTATCAGGGGGCACAGATACGCAGTATTTT. Its protein product is CASSLRGLSGGTDTQYF. This chain links TRBV12-3 or TRBV12-4 with TRBJ2-3; a weak D match, TRBD1 (6 bases). The CDR3 extends over 17 amino acids. Trimming stripped 2 bases from V and 1 base from J, with 16 bases between.

The table lists this clonotype with many counts. This chain uses TRBV5-1 with TRBJ2-5; D ambiguous. V was cut by 2 bases and J by 4 bases, with 12 bases left in between. CDR1 is SGHRS and CDR2 is YFSETQ in the germline V gene. There are 14 residues in the CDR3. In DNA, the CDR3 is TGCGCCAGCAGCTTTGGGGTTTCCGGAGAGACCCAGTACTTC. Translating it yields CASSFGVSGETQYF.

There are many counts of this clonotype. The rearrangement uses TRBV6-5 and TRBJ1-2, with D unresolved. CDR1 is MNHEY and CDR2 is SVGAGI in the germline V gene. This CDR3 has 14 residues. V was pared by 3 bases and J by 8 bases, with 16 bases between. The CDR3 DNA follows: TGTGCCAGCAGTTATGGCACCCGAGGGAGCGGCTACACCTTC. It is translated as CASSYGTRGSGYTF.

The table lists this clonotype with many counts. The chain has TRBV7-9 and TRBJ2-3; TRBD1 agrees at 8 bases. The CDR3 extends over 15 amino acids. The V segment lost 5 bases and the J segment 2 bases; nucleotides outside the gene matches: 6. Per the germline V gene, CDR1 is SEHNR and CDR2 is FQNEAQ (reference sequence). CDR3 sequence reads: CASSPTGVDTDTQYF. In DNA form, the CDR3 reads TGTGCCAGCAGCCCGACAGGGGTCGACACAGATACGCAGTATTTT.

This clonotype occurred many times. This chain joins TRBV29-1 and TRBJ1-1; D is unclear. Trimming left V 6 bases short and J 6 bases short, with 8 bases between. CDR1 is SQVTM and CDR2 is ANQGSEA in the germline V gene. The CDR3 length is 10 residues. The CDR3 DNA reads as TGCAGCGTGGGTAGATCTGAAGCTTTCTTT. Protein product: CSVGRSEAFF.

With regard to this clonotype: Since a much larger clone is just one base distant, this may be a read error. The chain joins TRBV6-1 to TRBJ1-6; D is perhaps TRBD1 (5 bases). This CDR3 spans 10 amino acids. The V gene lost 7 bases and the J gene lost 11 bases, with 6 bases spanning the gap. Germline V gene sequence: CDR1 MNHNS, CDR2 SASEGT. CDR3 nucleotides: TGTGCCAGCATGGGGCCACCCCTCCACTTT. This codes for CASMGPPLHF.

This clonotype was found many times. The chain joins TRBV10-3 to TRBJ1-2, with no clear D. This CDR3 comprises 12 residues. Germline V CDR1 and CDR2: ENHRY, SYGVKD. Trimming shortened V by 4 bases and J by 8 bases, and 11 bases separated the two germline ends. The CDR3 loop is CAISVTPGGYTF. In DNA, the CDR3 is TGTGCCATCAGTGTTACCCCCGGGGGCTACACCTTC.

This clonotype was counted at least ten times. The chain recombines TRBV20-1 with TRBJ1-2; D is ambiguous. CDR3 length equals 17 residues. CDR1 DFQATT and CDR2 SNEGSKA come from the germline V gene (reference sequence). Trimming removed 1 base at V and 6 bases at J, with 24 bases between. The CDR3 protein is CSARGPGSGNSVDGYTF. CDR3 sequence (DNA): TGCAGTGCTAGAGGTCCGGGCTCGGGGAACTCGGTCGATGGCTACACCTTC.

To note about this clonotype: This may arise from a read error, as a much more abundant clone is one base away. The chain employs TRBV24-1 and TRBJ2-2; D might be TRBD1 (6 bases). Germline V gene lookup returns CDR1 KGHDR and CDR2 SFDVKD. The CDR3 length is 16 residues. CDR3 in amino acids: CATSDLRDKNTGEPFF. CDR3 DNA sequence: TGTGCCACCAGTGATTTGCGGGACAAAAACACCGGGGAGCCGTTTTTT.

This clonotype appeared many times. Here the CDR3 reads CATSLAGPDTQYF. In DNA form, the CDR3 reads TGTGCCACCAGCTTAGCGGGGCCAGATACGCAGTATTTT. The chain carries TRBV15 and TRBJ2-3, with 8 bases matching TRBD2. The CDR3 is 13 residues long. After removal of 5 bases from V and 4 bases from J, the junction contained 2 bases not matched to a gene. Germline lookup yields CDR1 LNHNV and CDR2 YYDKDF (reference sequence).